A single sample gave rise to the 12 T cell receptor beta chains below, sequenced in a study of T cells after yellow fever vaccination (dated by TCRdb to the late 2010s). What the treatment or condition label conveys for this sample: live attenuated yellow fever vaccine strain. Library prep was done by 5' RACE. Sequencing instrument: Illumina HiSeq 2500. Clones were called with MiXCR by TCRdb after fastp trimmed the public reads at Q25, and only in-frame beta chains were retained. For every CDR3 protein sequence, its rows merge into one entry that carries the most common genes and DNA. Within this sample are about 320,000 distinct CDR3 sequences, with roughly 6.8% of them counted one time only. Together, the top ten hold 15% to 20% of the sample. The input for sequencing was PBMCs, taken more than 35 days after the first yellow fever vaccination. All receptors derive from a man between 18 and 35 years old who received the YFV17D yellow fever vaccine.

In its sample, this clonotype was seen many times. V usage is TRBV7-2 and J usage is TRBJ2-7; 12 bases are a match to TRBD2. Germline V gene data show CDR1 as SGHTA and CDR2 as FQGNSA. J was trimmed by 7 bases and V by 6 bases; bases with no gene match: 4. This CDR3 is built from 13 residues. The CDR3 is CASSPLAGGEQYF. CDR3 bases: TGTGCCAGCAGTCCACTAGCGGGGGGAGAGCAGTACTTC.

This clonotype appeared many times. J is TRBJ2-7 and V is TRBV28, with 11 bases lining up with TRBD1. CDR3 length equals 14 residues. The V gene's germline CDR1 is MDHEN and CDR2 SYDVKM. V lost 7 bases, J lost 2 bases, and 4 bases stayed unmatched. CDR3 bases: TGTGCCAGCACCCCGGGACAGGGGGCCTACGAGCAGTACGTC. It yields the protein CASTPGQGAYEQYV.

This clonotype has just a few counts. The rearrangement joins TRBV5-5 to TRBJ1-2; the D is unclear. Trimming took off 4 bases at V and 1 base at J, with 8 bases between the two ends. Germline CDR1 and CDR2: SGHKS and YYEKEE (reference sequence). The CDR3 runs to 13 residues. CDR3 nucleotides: TGTGCCAGCAGCGTAGACAATAACTATGGCTACACCTTC. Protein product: CASSVDNNYGYTF.

CDR3 DNA sequence: TGTGCCAGCAGACTAGGGGCCGGGGAGACCCAGTACTTC. Translation gives CASRLGAGETQYF. The chain employs TRBV7-2 and TRBJ2-5, with D tentatively TRBD1 or TRBD2 (5 bases each). The CDR3 has 13 amino acids. Per the germline V gene, CDR1 is SGHTA and CDR2 is FQGNSA. Trimming removed 6 bases from V and 5 bases from J, with 13 bases in between.

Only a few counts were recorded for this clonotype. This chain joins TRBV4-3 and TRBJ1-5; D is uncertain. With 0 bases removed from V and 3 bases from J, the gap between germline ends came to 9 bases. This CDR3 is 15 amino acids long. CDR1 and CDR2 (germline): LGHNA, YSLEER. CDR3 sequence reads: CASSQEGGYNQPQHF. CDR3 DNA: TGCGCCAGCAGCCAAGAAGGCGGGTACAATCAGCCCCAGCATTTT.

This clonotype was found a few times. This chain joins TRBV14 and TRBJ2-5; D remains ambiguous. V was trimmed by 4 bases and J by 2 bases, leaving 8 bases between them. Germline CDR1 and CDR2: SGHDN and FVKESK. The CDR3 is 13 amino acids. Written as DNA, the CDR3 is TGTGCCAGCAGCCGAAGATTACAAGAGACCCAGTACTTC. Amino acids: CASSRRLQETQYF.

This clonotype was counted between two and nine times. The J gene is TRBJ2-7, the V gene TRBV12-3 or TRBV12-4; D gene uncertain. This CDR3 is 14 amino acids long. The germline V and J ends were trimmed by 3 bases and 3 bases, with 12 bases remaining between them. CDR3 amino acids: CASSFEGNNYEQYF. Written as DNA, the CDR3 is TGTGCCAGCAGTTTTGAAGGAAATAACTACGAGCAGTACTTC.

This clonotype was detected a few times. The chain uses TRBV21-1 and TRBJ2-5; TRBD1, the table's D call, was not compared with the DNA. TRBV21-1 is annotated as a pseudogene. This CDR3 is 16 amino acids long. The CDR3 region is CASRPGWWPGQETQYF. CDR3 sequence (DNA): TGTGCCAGCAGGCCCGGTTGGTGGCCAGGGCAAGAGACCCAGTACTTC.

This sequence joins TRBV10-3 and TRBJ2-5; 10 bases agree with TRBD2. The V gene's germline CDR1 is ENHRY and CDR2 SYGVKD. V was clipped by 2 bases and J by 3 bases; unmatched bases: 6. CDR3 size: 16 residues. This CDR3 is CAISERVAGGEETQYF. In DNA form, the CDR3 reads TGTGCCATCAGTGAGAGAGTAGCGGGGGGAGAAGAGACCCAGTACTTC.

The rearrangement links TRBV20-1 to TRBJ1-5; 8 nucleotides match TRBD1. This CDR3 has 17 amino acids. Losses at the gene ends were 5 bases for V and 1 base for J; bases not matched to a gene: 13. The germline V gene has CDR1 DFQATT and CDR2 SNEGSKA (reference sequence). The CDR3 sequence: CSAVGQGAFWSNQPQHF. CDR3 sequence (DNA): TGCAGTGCTGTCGGGCAGGGGGCGTTTTGGAGCAATCAGCCCCAGCATTTT.

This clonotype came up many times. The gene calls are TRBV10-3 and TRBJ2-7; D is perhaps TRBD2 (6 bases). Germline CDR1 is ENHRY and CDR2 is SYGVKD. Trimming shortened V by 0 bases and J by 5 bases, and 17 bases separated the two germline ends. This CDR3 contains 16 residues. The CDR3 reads CAISESGSGGFHEQYF. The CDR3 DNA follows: TGTGCCATCAGTGAGTCGGGCAGTGGAGGGTTCCACGAGCAGTACTTC.

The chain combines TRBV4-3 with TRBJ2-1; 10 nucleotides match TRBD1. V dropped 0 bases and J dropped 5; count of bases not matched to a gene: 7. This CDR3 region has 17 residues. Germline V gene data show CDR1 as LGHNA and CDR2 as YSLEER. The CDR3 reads CASSQDIGQGDDNEQFF. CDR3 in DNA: TGCGCCAGCAGCCAAGATATTGGACAGGGGGACGACAATGAGCAGTTCTTC.